This T cell receptor beta chain was profiled in a study of cytomegalovirus exposure and HLA in healthy donors (dated by TCRdb to about 2017). The study in broad terms: An earlier analysis of roughly 630 of the donors reported 250 to 300 Gb of sequence data and roughly 110 million unique TCR beta sequences from 150 million to 200 million T cells. An early release that covered roughly 600 HLA-typed donors contained approximately 300 gigabases of sequencing data and around 80 million unique TCR sequences. Of the roughly 400 genotyped donors, 81% were placed in the genetic ancestry cluster associated with self-reported Caucasian donors. The aim of the study was to test whether cataloging public T cell receptors could identify signatures of past pathogen exposure. The study profiled the T cell repertoires of hundreds of subjects by immunosequencing and related them to cytomegalovirus serostatus. A separate validation cohort of about 110 different subjects was used in addition to the approximately 670-subject first cohort. High-throughput TCR immunosequencing, statistical association of individual TCRs with disease status, and machine learning were combined to predict cytomegalovirus infection status. In a later analysis, previously published TCR beta repertoires from 600 to 850 donors were re-analyzed and high-resolution HLA genotyping was added so that TCR occurrence patterns could be studied. Rather than using new phenotypic data, the later analysis identified candidate immune exposures from TCR beta sequences and from how often those sequences occurred across donors. An earlier analysis of around 640 of the donors used high-throughput TCR beta sequencing to judge whether each TCR beta V gene segment behaved as functional or pseudogenic. Donor age, sex, ethnicity and CMV serostatus were compiled alongside the repertoire data. In a later genetic analysis, genome-wide SNP genotypes for about 55% of the 666 donors were used, and that subset was treated as a discovery cohort. Every discovery cohort repertoire had been produced on one sequencing platform. HLA typing included class I and class II loci at four-digit resolution. The number of typed donors differed by locus: about 620-640 for A, B, C, DRB1 and DQB1; some 500 for DQA1; approximately 600 for DPA1; and about 450 for DPB1. Because of strong linkage in the cohort, roughly 5 DR-DQ haplotypes were treated as single units for association and clustering. Among 300 to 450 genotyped donors of the cohort, an average of approximately 240,000 unique TCR beta nucleotide sequences were sequenced per donor, roughly 20% of them non-productive.

Libraries were prepared through the immunoSEQ multiplex PCR assay. A mixture of 60 forward primers for TCR Vbeta segments and 13 reverse primers for TCR Jbeta segments was used in the multiplex PCR. The CDR3 region of rearranged TCR beta genes was amplified from genomic DNA by a multiplex PCR assay. The Illumina HiSeq System was used to sequence the amplified TCR beta libraries as 87-base-pair reads. As for the original processing: A later analysis tallied 75 million to 85 million unique TCR beta chains across the 700 or so repertoires, and approximately 12 million of those chains were shared by two or more donors. Raw reads were error-corrected and collapsed into unique sequences with a nearest-neighbor algorithm that merged closely related sequences to remove PCR and sequencing errors. V, D and J gene segments were assigned by aligning CDR3 sequences to IMGT reference sequences. For a sequence to be retained, a match of at least six nucleotides was required to both a V gene segment and a J gene segment. A rearrangement was called productive if the CDR3 had no stop codons and remained in frame with V and J, and every other rearrangement was called non-productive. Following IMGT convention, CDR3 was defined as the stretch from the second conserved V-encoded cysteine to the conserved J-encoded phenylalanine. The earlier analysis of some 550 of the donors excluded any sequence lacking an unambiguous match to a single V gene segment. In an earlier analysis of around 600 of the donors, V segments were called functional above 56.7% productive rearrangements and were called segregating when the between-donor standard deviation exceeded 5%. To diagnose cytomegalovirus status from the catalog of TCR beta chain sequences, a statistical classification framework was built. V and J gene assignment, in a later analysis, came from comparing TCR nucleotide sequences with IMGT/GENE-DB human TR gene sequences. A later analysis assigned CDR3 sequences and most-parsimonious VDJ recombination scenarios with the TCRdist pipeline. In a later analysis, each TCR beta chain was defined by its CDR3 amino acid sequence together with its V-gene family, and reads without a unique V-gene family were excluded. A later analysis removed several hundred highly shared, low-generation-probability nucleotide sequences to deal with suspected cross-contamination and a sequencing artifact. A later analysis calculated a clonal expansion index for each public chain from normalized within-repertoire ranks of inferred template counts. In a later analysis, generation probabilities were computed with a VDJ recombination model fitted to out-of-frame rearrangements, and the resulting probabilities were checked against IGoR. In a later analysis, hypergeometric tests were used to score TCR-TCR, TCR-HLA and TCR-CMV co-occurrence, with a repertoire-size bias correction applied to TCR pairs. False discovery rates were estimated in a later analysis by permuting HLA or CMV assignments 20 times. A later analysis grouped co-occurring TCRs with DBSCAN, adding TCRdist sequence similarity when clustering within HLA-allele-positive subsets. Repertoires with fewer than 30,000 or more than 120,000 public chains, plus five repertoires with anomalous nucleotide sharing, were excluded from co-occurrence clustering. Here the immuneACCESS table is served through TCRdb, limited to in-frame sequences with V and J called. Missing clones are a known gap in these copies; in checked studies unresolved V genes cover under half, and the rest lacks a known reason. D and trimming come from the DNA, and the V and J calls and clone size come from that table. The sample yields roughly 120,000 clones; about 80% were counted once. The top ten hold 2.5% to 3% of the sample.

The cohort consisted of 650 to 850 healthy bone marrow donors. At the time of sampling, all cohort members were nominally healthy, though unrecorded immune exposures were likely present. The donor was CMV seronegative and was included in the group of approximately 350 seronegative cohort members. A peripheral blood sample was collected from each donor, and TCR beta sequencing was performed on peripheral blood mononuclear cells. The Qiagen DNeasy Blood Extraction Kit was used to extract genomic DNA from the blood cell samples. General study outcomes and caveats: A later analysis associated approximately 17,000 TCR beta sequences with specific HLA alleles at a false discovery rate of 0.05. In vitro tests confirmed that a few of the cytomegalovirus-associated TCR beta chains recognize cytomegalovirus antigens. An association between a missense DCLRE1C variant and V-gene and J-gene trimming of TCR beta chains was found in a later genetic analysis and replicated in an independent cohort. A group of highly shared sequence variants was considered likely to be a technical artifact of the sequencing pipeline. When HLA alleles, especially DR and DQ, strongly co-occurred, TCR associations were difficult to assign to individual alleles. The study listed 150 to 200 TCR beta chains as associated with cytomegalovirus. In this cohort, only TCR beta chains were sequenced, and detectable features were limited by the absence of alpha or paired-chain data. The authors suggested that the approach could potentially be extended to other disease states and immunological phenotypes. A later analysis found that TCR association rates varied across HLA loci, with DRB1 alleles showing the most associated TCRs and HLA-C alleles the fewest. In an earlier analysis of some 550 of the donors, most TCR beta V segments were observed in productive rearrangements about 87% or about 30% of the time, broadly matching IMGT annotations. A later analysis reported that several top co-occurrence clusters appeared linked to parvovirus B19, influenza, CMV and Epstein-Barr virus. In a later analysis, HLA-associated TCR beta chains were found to be more clonally expanded and to have lower generation probabilities than equally common non-associated chains. For the cohort, immune exposure information was limited to CMV serostatus. The earlier analysis of 587 of the donors excluded fewer than 20 rarely observed V segments, including chromosome 9 orphons, because counts were too low. Most TCR sequences were seen in very few donors, while some public TCRs were found in many individuals. Cytomegalovirus status was reported to be diagnosed by the classifier with high specificity and sensitivity in both the original and validation cohorts. According to a later genetic analysis, donors in an Asian-associated ancestry cluster had fewer N-insertions in productive TCRs than the roughly 700-donor mean. Correlated functional status among segregating V segments might be attributable to linkage disequilibrium, but an unknown experimental factor could not be ruled out. Because some donors lacked HLA typing at each locus, the association tests relied only on the typed subset. A further reported finding was that TCR beta sequences accurately predicted the HLA-A and HLA-B alleles for most subjects in the first cohort. Most CMV-associated TCR beta chains appeared to be HLA-restricted in a later analysis, and the HLA associations seemed to be driven largely by CMV exposure. Presence/absence analyses assumed roughly uniform sequencing depth across donors, an assumption that may not hold.

Note on this clone: The antigen this receptor binds is unknown. Base qualities are not provided; no much larger clone lies one nucleotide away.

The source is a man aged 30 to 39 in good health and CMV-seronegative. Sequencing was performed on PBMCs.

The CDR3 in this case is CASSTTRLAGTTDTQYF. The DNA sequence is given as TGTGCCAGCAGCACAACTCGACTAGCGGGGACCACAGATACGCAGTATTTT. The V gene is TRBV11-3 and the J gene is TRBJ2-3; 11 bases in the junction line up with TRBD2. V is trimmed back by 5 bases and J by 2 bases, and the junction contains 9 bases that no gene match accounts for. CDR1 and CDR2 were assigned from the germline V gene as SGHNT and YENEEA. The CDR3 measures 17 amino acids from cysteine to phenylalanine. Here the CDR3 DNA is all that survives: 51 bases in frame from base 1.